This record looks at one TCR beta chain sequence and its context. Its antigen is currently unknown. One junction end disagrees with the germline gene, perhaps due to a read error. The data stem from a study of tumor and adjacent non-tumor tissue in lung cancer. Study as a whole: Stage I to III disease affected about nine men and about five women aged about 31 to 76. On average, productive TCRbeta reads reached roughly 4 million per sample. Findings and limits, study-wide: Patients with more diverse tumor TCRs had worse survival.

Three rounds of nested PCR, following a modified ARM-PCR protocol, produced the TCRbeta library. TCRdb itself ran the multiplex PCR reads through MiXCR, one entry per CDR3 protein. This sample has about 48,000 distinct CDR3 sequences, with roughly 60% found just once. CDR3 length: 16 amino acids. No cell sorting was done before RNA was extracted from the tissue. This non-tumor lung sample came from over 3 cm beyond the tumor edge. This TCR came from a woman in her seventies with non-small cell lung cancer. This rearrangement joins TRBV12-3 or TRBV12-4 to TRBJ1-5; possibly TRBD1 for D (6 bases). The sequenced sample consisted of distant non-tumor lung tissue. CDR3 sequence reads: CANSAKTGGVNQPQRF. CDR3 in DNA: TGTGCCAACAGTGCAAAGACGGGGGGCGTTAATCAGCCCCAGCGTTTT.